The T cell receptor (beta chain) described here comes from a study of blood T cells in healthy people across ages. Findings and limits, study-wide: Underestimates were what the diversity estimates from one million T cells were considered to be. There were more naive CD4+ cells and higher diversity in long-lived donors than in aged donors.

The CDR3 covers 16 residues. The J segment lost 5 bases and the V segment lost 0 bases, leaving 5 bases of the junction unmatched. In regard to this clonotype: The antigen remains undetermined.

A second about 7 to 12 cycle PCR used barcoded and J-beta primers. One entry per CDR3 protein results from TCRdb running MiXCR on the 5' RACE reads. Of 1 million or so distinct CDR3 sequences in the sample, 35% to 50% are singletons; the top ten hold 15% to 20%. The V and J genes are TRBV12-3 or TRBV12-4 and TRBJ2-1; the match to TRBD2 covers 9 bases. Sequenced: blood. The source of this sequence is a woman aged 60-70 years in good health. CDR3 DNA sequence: TGTGCCAGCAGTTTAGCGGGCGGGAGGGCGCACAATGAGCAGTTCTTC. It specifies CASSLAGGRAHNEQFF.